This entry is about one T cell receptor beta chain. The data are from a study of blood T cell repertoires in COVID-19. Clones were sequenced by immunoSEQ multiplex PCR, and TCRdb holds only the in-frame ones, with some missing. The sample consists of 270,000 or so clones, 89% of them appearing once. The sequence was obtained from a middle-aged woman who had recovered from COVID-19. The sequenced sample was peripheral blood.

This CDR3 reads CASSPTQGSYNEQFF. The DNA for the CDR3 is TGTGCCAGCAGCCCAACACAGGGCTCCTACAATGAGCAGTTCTTC. The gene calls are TRBV3-1 (or the pseudogene TRBV3-2) and TRBJ2-1; possibly TRBD1 for D (6 bases). Between the trimmed V and J ends, which lost 4 bases and 0 bases, there was a span of 10 bases. Germline V gene lookup returns CDR1 LGHDT and CDR2 YNNKEL (reference sequence). The length of the CDR3 is 15 residues.